This record covers a single T cell receptor beta chain. This sample is drawn from a study of blood T cell repertoires in COVID-19. Across the study: The samples span acute and convalescent COVID-19 from the United States, Italy and Spain. T cells, B-cell-depleted T cells, or PBMCs supplied cDNA or gDNA.

Authors' processing steps: Estimated nucleated cell counts came from reference gene primer amplification. The repertoire was sequenced with immunoSEQ multiplex PCR; TCRdb's copy has only in-frame clones and lacks some. That table is the source of V, J and clone size, and D and trimming were worked out from the DNA. The sample includes about 280,000 clones, 65% to 90% of them seen just once. The CDR3 contains 13 residues. Trimming cost V 3 bases and J 1 base, with 6 bases left between them. Germline V lookup: CDR1 LNHDA, CDR2 SQIVND (reference sequence). This chain links TRBV19 with TRBJ1-1; no firm D call. The TCR comes from a man aged 50-60 years with active or convalescent COVID-19. The sample consisted of peripheral blood. The CDR3 DNA is TGTGCCAGTAGTATGGGCGAGAACACTGAAGCTTTCTTT. Translated, it gives CASSMGENTEAFF.